What follows is one T cell receptor (beta chain) and its context. The sample comes from a study of CD8+CD57+ T cells in acquired aplastic anemia. Genomic DNA constituted the template upon which TCR beta VDJ and CDR3 profiling was performed. TCRdb used MiXCR to reprocess the reads, holding one entry per CDR3 protein. The sample records 200,000 to 300,000 distinct CDR3 sequences, approximately 79% being singletons. V lost 3 bases, J lost 0 bases, and 17 bases lay in between. The germline V gene encodes CDR1 SGHTA and CDR2 FQGNSA. The CDR3 is made up of 17 amino acids. Previously, flow cytometry had revealed CD8+CD57+ cell expansion in the patients chosen for sequencing.

This TCR derives from a human donor with aplastic anemia. The sample was sorted CD4+, CD8+, or CD8+CD57+ T cells (not recorded which) from PBMCs. The chain uses TRBV7-2 and TRBJ2-5; no clear D gene. The CDR3 nucleotides are TGTGCCAGCAGCTTGCCTCCTGGCAGCGTGTACCAAGAGACCCAGTACTTC. Its translation is CASSLPPGSVYQETQYF.